Listed below are T cell receptor beta chains from one sample, sequenced in a study of T cell responses to AZD1222 COVID-19 vaccine. Sequenced by immunoSEQ multiplex PCR; TCRdb stores in-frame clones only, minus some. The sample has more than 80,000 clones, roughly 88% seen once; the top ten hold about a fifth. The source material was peripheral blood, sampled on day 0 of AZD1222 vaccination. These TCRs come from an adult in good health. Each CDR3 is given with its conserved first and last residue. Fields, in order: V gene, D gene, clone size, J gene, CDR3 protein, CDR3 DNA. A D gene is named only where the DNA matches it firmly. Rows give clone size only sometimes, using once, few, many, or a class for an expanded clone.

v_call: TRBV12-3/TRBV12-4; d_call: NA; clone_size: once; j_call: TRBJ2-3; cdr3_aa: CASTPRDTQYF; cdr3_nt: TGTGCCAGCACCCCCAGAGATACGCAGTATTTT
v_call: TRBV19; d_call: NA; clone_size: NA; j_call: TRBJ1-2; cdr3_aa: CASSMGGVLSNGYTF; cdr3_nt: TGTGCCAGTAGTATGGGTGGAGTCCTCTCGAATGGCTACACCTTC
v_call: TRBV7-9; d_call: NA; clone_size: NA; j_call: TRBJ1-3; cdr3_aa: CASSLSGHANTIYF; cdr3_nt: TGTGCCAGCAGCCTCTCCGGCCACGCGAACACCATATATTTT
v_call: TRBV14; d_call: TRBD2; clone_size: few; j_call: TRBJ2-1; cdr3_aa: CASSPVAGGLYNEQFF; cdr3_nt: TGTGCCAGCAGCCCAGTAGCGGGGGGGCTCTACAATGAGCAGTTCTTC
v_call: TRBV2; d_call: NA; clone_size: NA; j_call: TRBJ1-1; cdr3_aa: CASRTMVNTEAFF; cdr3_nt: TGTGCCAGCAGAACTATGGTGAACACTGAAGCTTTCTTT
v_call: TRBV6-5; d_call: NA; clone_size: NA; j_call: TRBJ1-1; cdr3_aa: CASSPPGMAEAFF; cdr3_nt: TGTGCCAGCAGTCCCCCAGGGATGGCTGAAGCTTTCTTT
v_call: TRBV7-9; d_call: NA; clone_size: few; j_call: TRBJ2-7; cdr3_aa: CASSLETVLYEQYF; cdr3_nt: TGTGCCAGCAGCTTAGAAACAGTACTCTACGAGCAGTACTTC
v_call: TRBV5-4; d_call: TRBD2; clone_size: NA; j_call: TRBJ2-7; cdr3_aa: CASSLSSGSSYEQYF; cdr3_nt: TGTGCCAGCAGCTTGTCTAGCGGGAGCTCCTACGAGCAGTACTTC
v_call: TRBV4-1; d_call: NA; clone_size: NA; j_call: TRBJ2-5; cdr3_aa: CASSQDPGTPRRETQYF; cdr3_nt: TGCGCCAGCAGCCAAGATCCCGGGACACCCCGCCGGGAGACCCAGTACTTC
v_call: TRBV11-3; d_call: NA; clone_size: many; j_call: TRBJ2-3; cdr3_aa: CASSLEMEAGTDTQYF; cdr3_nt: TGTGCCAGCAGCTTAGAAATGGAAGCAGGTACAGATACGCAGTATTTT
v_call: TRBV6-4; d_call: NA; clone_size: NA; j_call: TRBJ1-6; cdr3_aa: CASSDSSVRRNSPLHF; cdr3_nt: TGTGCCAGCAGTGATAGTTCCGTCCGCCGAAATTCACCCCTCCACTTT
v_call: TRBV27; d_call: NA; clone_size: NA; j_call: TRBJ1-6; cdr3_aa: CASSSDRNNSPLHF; cdr3_nt: TGTGCCAGCAGTTCCGACAGAAATAATTCACCCCTCCACTTT
v_call: TRBV28; d_call: NA; clone_size: NA; j_call: TRBJ1-5; cdr3_aa: CATRSNQPQHF; cdr3_nt: TGTGCCACCAGGAGTAACCAGCCCCAGCATTTT
v_call: TRBV6-5; d_call: NA; clone_size: NA; j_call: TRBJ1-1; cdr3_aa: CITTMGNTEAFF; cdr3_nt: TGTATCACTACGATGGGGAACACTGAAGCTTTCTTT
v_call: TRBV28; d_call: NA; clone_size: NA; j_call: TRBJ1-2; cdr3_aa: CASSFPGLSGYTF; cdr3_nt: TGTGCCAGCAGTTTTCCGGGACTCTCTGGCTACACCTTC
v_call: TRBV7-9; d_call: NA; clone_size: NA; j_call: TRBJ2-3; cdr3_aa: CASSLLQGGWTDTQYF; cdr3_nt: TGTGCCAGCAGCTTATTACAGGGAGGGTGGACAGATACGCAGTATTTT
v_call: TRBV3-1/TRBV3-2; d_call: NA; clone_size: NA; j_call: TRBJ2-2; cdr3_aa: CASSQNEDFRGDTGELFF; cdr3_nt: TGTGCCAGCAGCCAAAATGAGGACTTTAGGGGTGACACCGGGGAGCTGTTTTTT
v_call: TRBV7-2; d_call: TRBD2; clone_size: NA; j_call: TRBJ2-7; cdr3_aa: CASSLQTSGVSSYEQYF; cdr3_nt: TGTGCCAGCAGCTTACAGACTAGCGGGGTTAGCTCCTACGAGCAGTACTTC
v_call: TRBV7-9; d_call: NA; clone_size: NA; j_call: TRBJ1-1; cdr3_aa: CASSLGRMNTEAFF; cdr3_nt: TGTGCCAGCAGCTTAGGACGTATGAACACTGAAGCTTTCTTT
v_call: TRBV19; d_call: NA; clone_size: NA; j_call: TRBJ2-7; cdr3_aa: CASSRDTSYEQYF; cdr3_nt: TGTGCCAGTAGTAGAGACACTTCCTACGAGCAGTACTTC
v_call: TRBV7-2; d_call: NA; clone_size: NA; j_call: TRBJ2-7; cdr3_aa: CASSLVRGGEQYF; cdr3_nt: TGTGCCAGCAGCTTAGTCAGGGGTGGCGAGCAGTACTTC
v_call: TRBV3-1/TRBV3-2; d_call: NA; clone_size: NA; j_call: TRBJ2-5; cdr3_aa: CASSQGAGVETQYF; cdr3_nt: TGTGCCAGCAGCCAAGGGGCAGGGGTAGAGACCCAGTACTTC
v_call: TRBV7-2; d_call: NA; clone_size: NA; j_call: TRBJ2-7; cdr3_aa: CASSLWGIGYEQYF; cdr3_nt: TGTGCCAGCAGCTTATGGGGGATAGGCTACGAGCAGTACTTC
v_call: TRBV5-5; d_call: NA; clone_size: NA; j_call: TRBJ1-2; cdr3_aa: CASSLGATDYYGYTF; cdr3_nt: TGTGCCAGCAGCTTGGGTGCCACAGATTACTATGGCTACACCTTC